The rows below give T cell receptor beta chains drawn from one sample of a study of blood T cell repertoires in COVID-19. TCRdb keeps only in-frame clones here, not all; method: immunoSEQ multiplex PCR. The sample holds about 79,000 clones; approximately 90% are singletons and the top ten take approximately 4.3%. The specimen sequenced was peripheral blood. The receptors derive from a man aged 45-65 years with active COVID-19. CDR3s include the opening cysteine and the closing phenylalanine or tryptophan.

CDR3	V
CASRVGNQPQHF	TRBV19
CASRRDNGYGYTF	TRBV18
CASSLARAGSSTGELFF	TRBV7-8
CASTPTLGGHSYEQYF	TRBV4-2
CASSPRWGGYGYTF	TRBV11-3
CASTLSGTSSYEQYF	TRBV28
CASSADIYNEQFF	TRBV2
CASSSQGATSGYEQYF	TRBV7-8
CASSAGQGVGEQYF	TRBV9
CASSQEGGGTSTDTQYF	TRBV4-1
CATSGQGGQPQHF	TRBV24-1
CAIKTSGVNTGELFF	TRBV10-3
CASSSDRETYNEQFF	TRBV28
CASSLGDRSAFF	TRBV11-3
CATSRGQGYEDTQYF	TRBV15
CASSSSGRTGSNYGYTF	TRBV7-9
CASSYWGLAGGPGELFF	TRBV28
CASSSGRQPQHF	TRBV12-3/TRBV12-4
CASSRATGTYEQYF	TRBV5-4
CASSEGASGVSYEQYF	TRBV6-1
CAISDIRRGTTGELFF	TRBV10-3
CASSERRGGTDTQYF	TRBV6-1
CASSAVAGGLFNTGELFF	TRBV9
CASRHDRGGYTF	TRBV3-1/TRBV3-2
CASSSIYPSGLQNTDTQYF	TRBV13
CASSLGGTSDYNEQFF	TRBV5-1
CASSLVRDRRSVVGNTIYF	TRBV7-9
CASSSGLAGVILHF	TRBV7-9
CASSPQGATGELFF	TRBV18